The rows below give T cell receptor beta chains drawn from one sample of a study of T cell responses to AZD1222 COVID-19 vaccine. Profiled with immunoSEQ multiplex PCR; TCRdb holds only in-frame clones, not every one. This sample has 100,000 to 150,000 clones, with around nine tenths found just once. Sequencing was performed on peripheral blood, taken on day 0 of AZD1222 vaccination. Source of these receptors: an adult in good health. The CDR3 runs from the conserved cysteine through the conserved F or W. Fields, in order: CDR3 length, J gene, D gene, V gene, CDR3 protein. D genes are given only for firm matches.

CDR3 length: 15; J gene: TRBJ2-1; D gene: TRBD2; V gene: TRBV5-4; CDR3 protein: CASSRPTSGVGEQFF
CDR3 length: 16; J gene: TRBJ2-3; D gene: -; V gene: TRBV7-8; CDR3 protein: CASSLRTGDPTDTQYF
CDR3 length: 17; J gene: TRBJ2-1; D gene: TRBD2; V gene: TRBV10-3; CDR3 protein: CAISEWASGSSYNEQFF
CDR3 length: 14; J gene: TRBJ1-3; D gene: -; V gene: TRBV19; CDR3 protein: CASSQQGSGNTIYF
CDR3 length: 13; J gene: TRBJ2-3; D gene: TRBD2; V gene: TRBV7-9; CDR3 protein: CATPGRELDTQYF
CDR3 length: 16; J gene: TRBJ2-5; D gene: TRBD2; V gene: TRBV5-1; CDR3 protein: CASRSNPGLARETQYF
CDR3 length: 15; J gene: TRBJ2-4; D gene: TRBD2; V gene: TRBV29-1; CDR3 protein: CSVVSGASAKNIQYF
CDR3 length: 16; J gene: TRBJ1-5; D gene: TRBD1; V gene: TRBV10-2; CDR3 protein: CASSESNRGSNQPQHF
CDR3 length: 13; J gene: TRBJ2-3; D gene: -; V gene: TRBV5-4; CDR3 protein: CASSFDRSDTQYF
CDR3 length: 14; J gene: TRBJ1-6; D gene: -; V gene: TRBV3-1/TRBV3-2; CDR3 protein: CASSLGTFDSPLHF
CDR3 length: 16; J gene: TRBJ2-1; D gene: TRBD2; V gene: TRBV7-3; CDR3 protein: CASSSEGSGSYNEQFF
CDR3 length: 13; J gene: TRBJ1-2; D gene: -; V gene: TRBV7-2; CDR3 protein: CASSLPPAGGYTF
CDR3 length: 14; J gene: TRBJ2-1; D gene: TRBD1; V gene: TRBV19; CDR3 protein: CASRGTGGGPEQFF
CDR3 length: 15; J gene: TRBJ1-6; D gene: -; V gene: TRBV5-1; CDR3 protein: CASSIDSPDNSPLHF
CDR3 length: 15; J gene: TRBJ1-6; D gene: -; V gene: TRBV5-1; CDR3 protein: CASSLVQGSGSPLHF
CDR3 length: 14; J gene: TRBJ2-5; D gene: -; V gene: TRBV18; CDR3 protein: CASSDVSGQETQYF
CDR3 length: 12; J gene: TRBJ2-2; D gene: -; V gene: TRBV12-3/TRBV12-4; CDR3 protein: CASSFPGGELFF
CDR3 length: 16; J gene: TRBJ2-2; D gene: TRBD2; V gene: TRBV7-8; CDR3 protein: CASSVTSGRRTGELFF
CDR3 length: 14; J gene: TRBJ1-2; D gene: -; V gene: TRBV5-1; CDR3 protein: CASSPDGSNYGYTF
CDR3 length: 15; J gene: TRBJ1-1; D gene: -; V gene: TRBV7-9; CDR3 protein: CASSTGQPGHTEAFF
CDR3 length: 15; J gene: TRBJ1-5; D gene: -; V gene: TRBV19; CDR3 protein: CATSEQGIRNQPQHF
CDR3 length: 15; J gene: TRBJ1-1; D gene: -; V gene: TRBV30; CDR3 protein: CAWRWGRDASTEAFF
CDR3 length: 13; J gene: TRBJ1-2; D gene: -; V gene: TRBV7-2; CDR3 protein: CASSLDTAYGYTF
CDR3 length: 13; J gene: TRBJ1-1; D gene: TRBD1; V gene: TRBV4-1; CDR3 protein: CASRGQGGTEAFF
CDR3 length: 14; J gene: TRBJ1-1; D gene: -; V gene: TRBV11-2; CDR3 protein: CASSPRVGGAEAFF
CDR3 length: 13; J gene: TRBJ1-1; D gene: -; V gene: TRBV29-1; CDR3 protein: CSVRGTLGTEAFF
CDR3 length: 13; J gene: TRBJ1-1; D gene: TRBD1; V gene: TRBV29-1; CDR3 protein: CSVLQGANAEAFF
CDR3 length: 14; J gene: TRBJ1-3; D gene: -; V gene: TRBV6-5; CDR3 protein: CASSYRDSGNTIYF
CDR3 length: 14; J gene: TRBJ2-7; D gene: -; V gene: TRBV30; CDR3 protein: CAWSVLPLPYEQYF
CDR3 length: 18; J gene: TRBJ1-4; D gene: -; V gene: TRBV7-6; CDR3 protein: CASSLAGRGEATNEKLFF
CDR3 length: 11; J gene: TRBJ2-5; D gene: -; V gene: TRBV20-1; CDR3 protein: CSARDGRSQYF
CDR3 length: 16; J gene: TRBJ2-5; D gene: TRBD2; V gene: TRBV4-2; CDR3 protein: CASSQGRPGGGETQYF
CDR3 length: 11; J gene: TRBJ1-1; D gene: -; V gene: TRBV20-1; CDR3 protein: CSARTRTEAFF
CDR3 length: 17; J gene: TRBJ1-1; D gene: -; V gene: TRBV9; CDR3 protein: CASSNTLVQGSRLEAFF
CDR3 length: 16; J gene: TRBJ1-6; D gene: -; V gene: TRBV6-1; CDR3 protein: CASSELGGAVESPLHF
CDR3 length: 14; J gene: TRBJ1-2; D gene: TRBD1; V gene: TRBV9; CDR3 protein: CASSAPGGALGYTF
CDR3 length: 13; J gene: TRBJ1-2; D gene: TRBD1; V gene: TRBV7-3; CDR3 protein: CASSRTGDYGYTF
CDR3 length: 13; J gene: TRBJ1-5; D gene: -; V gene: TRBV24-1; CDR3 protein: CATSITGNQPQHF
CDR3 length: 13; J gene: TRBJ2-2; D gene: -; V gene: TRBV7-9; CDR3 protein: CASSPPITGELFF
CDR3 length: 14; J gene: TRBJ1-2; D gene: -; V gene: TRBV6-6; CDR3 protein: CASSYSQGTYGYTF
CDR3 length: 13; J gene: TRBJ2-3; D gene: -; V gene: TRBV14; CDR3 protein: CASSQSGADTQYF
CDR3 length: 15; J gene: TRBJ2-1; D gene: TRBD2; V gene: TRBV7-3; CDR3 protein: CASSLTYGLEVEQFF
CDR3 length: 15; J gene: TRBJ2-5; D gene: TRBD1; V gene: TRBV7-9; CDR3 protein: CASSRGGGSQETQYF
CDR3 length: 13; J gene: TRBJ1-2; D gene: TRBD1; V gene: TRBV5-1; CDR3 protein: CASTGQGIYGYTF
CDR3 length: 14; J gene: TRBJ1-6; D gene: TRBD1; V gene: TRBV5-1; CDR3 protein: CASSRAGGYSPLHF